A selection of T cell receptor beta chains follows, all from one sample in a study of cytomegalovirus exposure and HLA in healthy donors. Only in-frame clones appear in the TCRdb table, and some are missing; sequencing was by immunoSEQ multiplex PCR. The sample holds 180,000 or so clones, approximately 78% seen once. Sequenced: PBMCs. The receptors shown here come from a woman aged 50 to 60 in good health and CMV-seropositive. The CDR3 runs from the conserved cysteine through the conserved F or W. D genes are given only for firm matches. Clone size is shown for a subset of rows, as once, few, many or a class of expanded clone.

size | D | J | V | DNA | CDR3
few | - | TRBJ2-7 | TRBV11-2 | TGTGCCAGCAGCTTTGGTCAAACCTACGAGCAGTACTTC | CASSFGQTYEQYF
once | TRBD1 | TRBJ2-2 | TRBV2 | TGTGCCAGCACGACAGGGGGCATGACCGGGGAGCTGTTTTTT | CASTTGGMTGELFF
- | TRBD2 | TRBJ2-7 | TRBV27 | TGTGCCAGCAGTTCCCCGGCTAGCGGGAGGCCCGAGCAGTACTTC | CASSSPASGRPEQYF
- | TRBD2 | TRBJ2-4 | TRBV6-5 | TGTGCCAGCAGTTCGCGACTAGCGGGGGGCAAAAACATTCAGTACTTC | CASSSRLAGGKNIQYF
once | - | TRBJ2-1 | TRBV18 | TGTGCCAGCTCACCCCTTCTTCTAGCAGGCTCCTACAATGAGCAGTTCTTC | CASSPLLLAGSYNEQFF
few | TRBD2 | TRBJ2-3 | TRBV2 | TGTGCCAGCAGGCGTACTAGCGGAGGCACAGATACGCAGTATTTT | CASRRTSGGTDTQYF
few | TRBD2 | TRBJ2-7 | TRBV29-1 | TGCAGCGTACCCGGGACTAGCGGGGGGACGGGAGAGCAGTACTTC | CSVPGTSGGTGEQYF
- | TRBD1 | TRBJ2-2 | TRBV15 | TGTGCCACCAGCAGGGGGGGCACAGGGGGTATTACCGGGGAGCTGTTTTTT | CATSRGGTGGITGELFF
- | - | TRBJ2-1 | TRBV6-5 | TGTGCCAGCAGTAACAGGGACAATGAGCAGTTCTTC | CASSNRDNEQFF
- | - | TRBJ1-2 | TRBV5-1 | TGCGCCAGCAGCTTCAACAGGGACTATGGCTACACCTTC | CASSFNRDYGYTF
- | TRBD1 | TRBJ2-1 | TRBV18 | TGTGCCAGCTCACAGACAGGGTTGGAGCAGTTCTTC | CASSQTGLEQFF
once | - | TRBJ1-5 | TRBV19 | TGTGCCAGCCAATCCCCTGAGGGCTTAACGGTTCATCAGCCCCAGCATTTT | CASQSPEGLTVHQPQHF
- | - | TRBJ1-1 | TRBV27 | TGTGCCAGCAGTTTAAGGGAGGGAGGTGAAGCTTTCTTT | CASSLREGGEAFF
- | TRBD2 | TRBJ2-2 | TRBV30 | TGTGCCTGGAAGGGTGGGAGGGGACCGAACACCGGGGAGCTGTTTTTT | CAWKGGRGPNTGELFF
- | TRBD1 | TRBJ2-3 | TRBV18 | TGTGCCAGCTCTCGGGACAGTCAATATCCACTCTCTAGCACAGATACGCAGTATTTT | CASSRDSQYPLSSTDTQYF